Below, 4 T cell receptor beta chains from the same sample are listed, as sequenced in a study of patients and donors after allogeneic stem cell transplantation. TCRdb reanalysed the RT-PCR reads using MiXCR and keeps one entry per CDR3 protein. This sample has roughly 940,000 distinct CDR3 sequences; approximately 18% occur once, and the top ten carry roughly 6%. The sequencing sample was made of blood, either unsorted or a sorted T cell fraction (not recorded which). The receptor set was obtained from a human donor who was either an allogeneic HSCT recipient or a stem cell or donor lymphocyte infusion donor (not recorded which). It is not recorded whose cells these are; they may come from a transplant donor.

This clonotype was observed a handful of times. This chain joins TRBV11-1 and TRBJ2-7, with D possibly being TRBD1 (6 bases). Germline V gene sequence: CDR1 SGHAT, CDR2 FQDESV (reference sequence). Trimming removed 3 bases from V and 0 bases from J, with 27 bases in between. The CDR3 sequence is 20 residues long. The CDR3 spells CASSLDRTRGRLLNSYEQYF. Here the CDR3 DNA reads TGTGCCAGCAGCTTGGACAGAACCCGAGGTAGATTACTGAACTCCTACGAGCAGTACTTC.

This clonotype appeared a few times. The rearrangement uses TRBV3-1 and TRBJ2-2; 10 bases agree with TRBD2. Germline CDR1 and CDR2: LGHDT and YNNKEL (reference sequence). The V and J ends lost 7 bases and 4 bases, in that order; junction bases with no gene match: 9. The length of the CDR3 is 16 residues. CDR3: CASMTSGRGATGELFF. The CDR3 nucleotides read TGTGCCAGCATGACTAGCGGGCGCGGGGCCACCGGGGAGCTGTTTTTT.

V and J are TRBV4-3 and TRBJ2-1; the D gene is possibly TRBD2 (6 bases). Trimming removed 4 bases from V and 5 bases from J, with 12 bases in between. CDR3 length: 14 residues. CDR1 is LGHNA and CDR2 is YSLEER in the germline V gene. The CDR3 region is CASSPTWGDNEQFF. The CDR3, as DNA: TGCGCCAGCAGCCCAACATGGGGGGACAATGAGCAGTTCTTC.

This clonotype was observed a few times. The DNA for the CDR3 is TGTGCCAGCAGCTTAGGGGGGACAGGGGCCAATAATTCACCCCTCCACTTT. Translated, it gives CASSLGGTGANNSPLHF. This rearrangement joins TRBV13 to TRBJ1-6, with 10 bases lining up with TRBD1. Per the germline V gene, CDR1 is PRHDT and CDR2 is FYEKMQ (reference sequence). The CDR3 sequence is 17 residues long. J was trimmed by 5 bases and V by 0 bases; bases with no gene match: 4.